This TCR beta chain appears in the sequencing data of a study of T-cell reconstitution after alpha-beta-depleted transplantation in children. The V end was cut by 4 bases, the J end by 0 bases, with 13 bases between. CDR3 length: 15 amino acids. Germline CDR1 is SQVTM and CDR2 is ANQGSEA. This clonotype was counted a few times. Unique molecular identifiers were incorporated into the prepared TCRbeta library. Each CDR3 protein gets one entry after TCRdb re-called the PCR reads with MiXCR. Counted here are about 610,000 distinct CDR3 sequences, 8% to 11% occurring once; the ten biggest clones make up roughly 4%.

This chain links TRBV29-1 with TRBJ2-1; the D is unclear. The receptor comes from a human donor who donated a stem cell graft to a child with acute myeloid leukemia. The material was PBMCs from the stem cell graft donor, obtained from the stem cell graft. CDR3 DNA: TGCAGCGTTGCGTCATTCAGAAGCTCCTACAATGAGCAGTTCTTC. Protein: CSVASFRSSYNEQFF.